The 10 T cell receptor beta chains below were found in one sample sequenced in a study of blood T cell repertoires in COVID-19. Assay: immunoSEQ multiplex PCR; the TCRdb copy retains only in-frame clones and omits some. The sample includes around 150,000 clones, 84% of them seen just once. The sequencing sample was made of PBMCs or T cells enriched from blood (not recorded which). Receptors originate from a woman aged 45-65 years with acute COVID-19.

The chain uses TRBV5-1 and TRBJ2-3, with 10 bases lining up with TRBD1. This CDR3 is built from 15 residues. With V trimmed by 4 bases and J by 5 bases, 7 bases remained unmatched. Germline CDR1 reads SGHRS; CDR2 reads YFSETQ. The CDR3 here is CASSLRTGGEDTQYF. Written as DNA, the CDR3 is TGCGCCAGCAGCCTAAGGACAGGGGGGGAAGATACGCAGTATTTT.

The chain carries TRBV5-1 and TRBJ2-3; 13 bases map to TRBD2. V shed 5 bases and J 2 bases; nucleotides not matched to a gene: 8. Per germline, CDR1 SGHRS and CDR2 YFSETQ. The CDR3 has 17 residues. CDR3 region: CASRPNGLAGATDTQYF. In DNA, the CDR3 is TGCGCCAGCAGACCAAACGGACTAGCGGGAGCCACAGATACGCAGTATTTT.

The V call is TRBV30, the J call TRBJ2-7; D perhaps matches TRBD1 (6 bases). This CDR3 region has 13 residues. V lost 4 bases and J 2 bases, leaving 12 bases between the germline ends. The germline gives CDR1 GTSNPN, CDR2 SVGIG (reference sequence). In nucleotides, the CDR3 is TGTGCCTGGAATCGACAGGATGCCTACGAGCAGTACTTC. Its translation is CAWNRQDAYEQYF.

Only a few counts were recorded for this clone. This chain links TRBV14 with TRBJ2-2; 12 bases fit TRBD2. Trimming at V came to 6 bases and at J to 6 bases, leaving 11 bases not matched to a gene. CDR1 SGHDN and CDR2 FVKESK come from the germline V gene. This CDR3 has 17 residues. The DNA of the CDR3 is TGTGCCAGCAGATCTAGCGGGAGGGTGCGGGGCTCCGGGGAGCTGTTTTTT. Encoded protein: CASRSSGRVRGSGELFF.

This chain joins TRBV2 and TRBJ2-3; D is possibly TRBD2 (5 bases). This CDR3 comprises 13 residues. The germline V and J ends were trimmed by 7 bases and 4 bases, with 12 bases remaining between them. Looked up from germline, CDR1 is SNHLY and CDR2 is FYNNEI. DNA of the CDR3: TGTGCCAGCATGGTGGGAGTGGCAGATACGCAGTATTTT. It is translated as CASMVGVADTQYF.

This clone was counted only a few times. This sequence joins TRBV5-6 and TRBJ2-7; 10 nucleotides agree with TRBD2. The CDR3 sequence is 16 residues long. CDR1 is SGHDT, CDR2 YYEEEE, per germline. V gave up 4 bases and J gave up 3 bases; unmatched junction bases: 10. The CDR3 bases are TGTGCCAGCAGCCATCGGGCTAGCGGGGGATACTACGAGCAGTACTTC. Translated: CASSHRASGGYYEQYF.

The chain is built from TRBV19 and TRBJ1-1; 8 bases align to TRBD1. The V segment lost 4 bases and the J segment 5 bases; nucleotides outside the gene matches: 6. Germline CDR1 LNHDA, CDR2 SQIVND (reference sequence). The CDR3 extends over 14 amino acids. The CDR3: CASSTRTGRTEAFF. Written as DNA, the CDR3 is TGTGCCAGTAGTACGCGGACAGGGAGGACTGAAGCTTTCTTT.

The chain employs TRBV5-1 and TRBJ2-7; 14 bases map to TRBD2. Trimming removed 3 bases from V and 3 bases from J; junction bases left unmatched: 2. CDR3 length equals 15 residues. Germline-derived CDR1 and CDR2 are SGHRS and YFSETQ. The CDR3 region has the DNA TGCGCCAGCAGCTGGGGACTAGCGGGGGACTACGAGCAGTACTTC. Amino acid sequence: CASSWGLAGDYEQYF.

The V gene is TRBV6-5, the J gene TRBJ1-2; D is uncertain. The germline V gene has CDR1 MNHEY and CDR2 SVGAGI. The CDR3 contains 13 residues. The V end was cut by 5 bases, the J end by 8 bases, with 15 bases between. The CDR3 loop reads CASSPTQNGGYTF. The CDR3, as DNA: TGTGCCAGCAGTCCGACACAAAATGGCGGCTACACCTTC.

The chain recombines TRBV15 with TRBJ2-1; tentatively, D is TRBD1 (6 bases). This CDR3 is 16 amino acids long. Trimming left V 9 bases short and J 9 bases short, with 27 bases between. CDR1 LNHNV and CDR2 YYDKDF come from the germline V gene (reference sequence). Here the CDR3 reads CATRPPKGVEVAEQFF. In nucleotides, the CDR3 is TGTGCCACTCGACCGCCCAAGGGGGTTGAGGTGGCTGAGCAGTTCTTC.